The TCR beta chain under discussion was sequenced for a study of T cell responses to AZD1222 COVID-19 vaccine. Germline CDR1 is LNHDA and CDR2 is SQIVND (reference sequence). After removal of 4 bases from V and 3 bases from J, the junction contained 3 bases not matched to a gene. This CDR3 is built from 13 residues. Using immunoSEQ multiplex PCR, the repertoire was profiled, and TCRdb retains in-frame clones only, with some absent. This sample yields about 180,000 clones, of which about 91% are seen a single time; 9.5% to 13% belongs to the top ten. The input for sequencing was peripheral blood, taken 28 days after the second AZD1222 dose. The chain carries TRBV19 and TRBJ2-7; 7 nucleotides agree with TRBD1. The TCR was taken from an adult who received the AZD1222 COVID-19 vaccine. The CDR3: CASSKGQVYEQYF. The DNA for the CDR3 is TGTGCCAGTAGTAAAGGACAGGTCTACGAGCAGTACTTC.